This passage covers 17 T cell receptor beta chains from one sample sequenced in a study of blood T cell repertoires in COVID-19. TCRdb's copy holds only in-frame clones and misses some; the assay was immunoSEQ multiplex PCR. Of roughly 120,000 clones listed, approximately 87% are singletons. Sequencing input: peripheral blood. These receptor sequences come from a man younger than 40 with acute or convalescent COVID-19.

The V and J genes are TRBV24-1 and TRBJ1-1; D unresolved. This CDR3 has 12 amino acids. V lost 10 bases and J 3 bases, leaving 11 bases between the germline ends. The V gene's germline CDR1 is KGHDR and CDR2 SFDVKD. The chain's CDR3 is CATGERYTEAFF. CDR3 sequence (DNA): TGTGCCACGGGAGAACGGTACACTGAAGCTTTCTTT.

The CDR3 DNA is TGTGCCAGCAGCTTATTGACAGGAAACTCCTATGGCTACACCTTC. Translating gives CASSLLTGNSYGYTF. This rearrangement joins TRBV5-8 to TRBJ1-2; tentative D call: TRBD1 (6 bases). CDR1 is SGHTS, CDR2 YDEGEE, per germline. The CDR3 contains 15 residues. V lost 2 bases and J lost 4, with 15 bases in between.

The chain joins TRBV3-1 (or the pseudogene TRBV3-2) to TRBJ1-2; 8 bases are shared with TRBD1. After removal of 6 bases from V and 4 bases from J, the junction contained 4 bases not matched to a gene. This CDR3 is built from 13 residues. CDR1 is LGHDT, CDR2 YNNKEL, per germline (reference sequence). The CDR3 DNA follows: TGTGCCAGCAGGGACAGGGTCGGCTATGGCTACACCTTC. The encoded protein is CASRDRVGYGYTF.

V is TRBV5-4 and J is TRBJ2-1; weak D call: TRBD2 (6 bases). In germline, CDR1 is SGHNT, CDR2 YYREEE (reference sequence). Trimming pared 0 bases from V and 6 bases from J, leaving 16 bases between. The CDR3 runs to 16 residues. CDR3 sequence reads: CASSLVGGTVANEQFF. The CDR3 coding sequence is TGTGCCAGCAGCTTGGTAGGAGGGACGGTCGCCAATGAGCAGTTCTTC.

In this sample, this clone turned up once. The V gene is TRBV9, the J gene TRBJ2-2; 9 bases are shared with TRBD1. Germline assignment: CDR1 SGDLS and CDR2 YYNGEE. The length of the CDR3 is 16 residues. V gave up 4 bases and J gave up 5 bases; unmatched junction bases: 9. CDR3 nucleotides: TGTGCCAGCAGCTTAAGACAGGGGGTGGGGACCGGGGAGCTGTTTTTT. Translation gives CASSLRQGVGTGELFF.

This clone was detected once. V is TRBV7-9 and J is TRBJ1-2; D ambiguous. This CDR3 is 15 amino acids long. Trimming removed 3 bases at V and 4 bases at J, with 15 bases between. The germline gives CDR1 SEHNR, CDR2 FQNEAQ (reference sequence). Here the CDR3 reads CASSLAFGLSYGYTF. In DNA form, the CDR3 reads TGTGCCAGCAGCTTGGCCTTCGGGTTAAGCTATGGCTACACCTTC.

About this clone itself: The same CDR3 is also encoded by other DNA sequences in this sample. The chain is built from TRBV19 and TRBJ1-1; D gene unclear. The length of the CDR3 is 13 residues. V gave up 6 bases and J gave up 1 base, with 9 bases separating them. Germline V gene sequence: CDR1 LNHDA, CDR2 SQIVND (reference sequence). The CDR3 coding sequence is TGTGCCAGTAGATTCTACAGGAACACTGAAGCTTTCTTT. This sequence encodes CASRFYRNTEAFF.

The chain employs TRBV7-2 and TRBJ1-2; maybe TRBD1 (6 bases). This CDR3 region has 14 residues. Germline lookup yields CDR1 SGHTA and CDR2 FQGNSA. Trimming removed 7 bases at V and 5 bases at J, with 17 bases between. The CDR3 DNA is TGTGCCAGCACCACCCTTACAGGGATGTATGGCTACACCTTC. The encoded protein is CASTTLTGMYGYTF.

This clone was seen only a few times. In DNA, the CDR3 is TGTGCCAGCAGTACCAAGCTAGCGTTGGAAGAGACCCAGTACTTC. Amino acid sequence: CASSTKLALEETQYF. The rearrangement links TRBV6-5 to TRBJ2-5, with D maybe TRBD2 (6 bases). Germline V gene lookup returns CDR1 MNHEY and CDR2 SVGAGI. The CDR3 length is 15 residues. Trimming left V 5 bases short and J 3 bases short, with 16 bases between.

This clone was seen more than once but under ten times. CDR3 in amino acids: CASSQETGYSPLHF. CDR3 nucleotides: TGTGCCAGCAGCCAAGAAACAGGTTATTCACCCCTCCACTTT. The chain employs TRBV14 and TRBJ1-6; tentative D call: TRBD1 (5 bases). The CDR3 consists of 14 residues. The germline CDR1 and CDR2 sequences are SGHDN and FVKESK. The germline V and J ends were trimmed by 0 bases and 8 bases, with 8 bases remaining between them.

The count of this clone is one. The chain carries TRBV7-2 and TRBJ1-2; 9 bases line up with TRBD1. Germline V CDR1 and CDR2: SGHTA, FQGNSA. The CDR3 covers 14 residues. The V and J ends lost 6 bases and 4 bases, in that order; junction bases with no gene match: 6. For the CDR3, the DNA is TGTGCCAGCAGACCAACAGGGGGCCCCTATGGCTACACCTTC. Translation: CASRPTGGPYGYTF.

V gene TRBV5-6 combines with J gene TRBJ2-3; 13 nucleotides line up with TRBD2. The CDR3 contains 17 residues. The germline gives CDR1 SGHDT, CDR2 YYEEEE. V lost 3 bases, J lost 4 bases, and 8 bases stayed unmatched. CDR3 sequence (DNA): TGTGCCAGCAGCTACTTCCGACTAGCGGGGGGTTCAGATACGCAGTATTTT. This translates into CASSYFRLAGGSDTQYF. Variable domain in full (rest from reference TRBV5-6 and TRBJ2-3): DAGVTQSPTHLIKTRGQQVTLRCSPKSGHDTVSWYQQALGQGPQFIFQYYEEEERQRGNFPDRFSGHQFPNYSSELNVNALLLGDSALYLCASSYFRLAGGSDTQYFGPGTRLTVL.

The chain is built from TRBV5-5 and TRBJ1-3; no definite D call. This CDR3 region has 14 residues. Germline lookup yields CDR1 SGHKS and CDR2 YYEKEE (reference sequence). V gave up 1 base and J gave up 4 bases, with 9 bases separating them. Here the CDR3 reads CASSLRLSGNTIYF. CDR3 in DNA: TGTGCCAGCAGCTTGCGGTTAAGCGGAAACACCATATATTTT.

The V call is TRBV7-9, the J call TRBJ1-5; D is perhaps TRBD1 (6 bases). Looked up from germline, CDR1 is SEHNR and CDR2 is FQNEAQ (reference sequence). The CDR3 totals 17 residues. Trimming cost V 3 bases and J 2 bases, with 17 bases left between them. CDR3 coding DNA: TGTGCCAGCAGCTTGTCTGACGGCTACAGGGGCAATCAGCCCCAGCATTTT. Translation gives CASSLSDGYRGNQPQHF.

CDR3 coding DNA: TGTGCCAGCAGCCTCCTGGGACTAGCGGGAGAGACCCAGTACTTC. Translating it yields CASSLLGLAGETQYF. This chain uses TRBV7-3 with TRBJ2-5; 12 nucleotides match TRBD2. V was clipped by 5 bases and J by 4 bases; unmatched bases: 5. The CDR3 sequence is 15 residues long. Germline values: CDR1 SGHTA, CDR2 FQGTGA.

The chain combines TRBV27 with TRBJ1-5; weak D call: TRBD1 (6 bases). Germline CDR1 MNHEY, CDR2 SMNVEV (reference sequence). The CDR3 extends over 14 amino acids. V lost 6 bases to trimming and J lost 2 bases, with 11 bases between them. CDR3 sequence (DNA): TGTGCCAGCAGGACGGGACACCGCAATCAGCCCCAGCATTTT. Amino acid sequence: CASRTGHRNQPQHF.

Written as DNA, the CDR3 is TGTGCCAGTAGTCCCAGCAGGGGACCCAACGAGCAGTACTTC. Its translation: CASSPSRGPNEQYF. This rearrangement joins TRBV19 to TRBJ2-7, with D possibly matching TRBD1 (6 bases). V dropped 5 bases and J dropped 5 bases, with 16 bases sitting between them. This CDR3 is built from 14 residues. The germline V gene encodes CDR1 LNHDA and CDR2 SQIVND (reference sequence).